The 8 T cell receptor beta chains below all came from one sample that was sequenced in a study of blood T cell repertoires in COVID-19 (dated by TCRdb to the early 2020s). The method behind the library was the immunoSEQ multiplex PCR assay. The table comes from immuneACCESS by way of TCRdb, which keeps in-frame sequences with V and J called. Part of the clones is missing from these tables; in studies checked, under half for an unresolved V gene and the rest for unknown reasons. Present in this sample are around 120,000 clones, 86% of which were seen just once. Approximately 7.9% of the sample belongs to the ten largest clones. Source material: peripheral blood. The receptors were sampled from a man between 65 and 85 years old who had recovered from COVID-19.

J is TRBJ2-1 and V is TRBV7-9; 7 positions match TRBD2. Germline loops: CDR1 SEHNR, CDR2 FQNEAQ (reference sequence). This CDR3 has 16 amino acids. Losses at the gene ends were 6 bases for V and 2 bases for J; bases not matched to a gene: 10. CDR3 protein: CASRQFGTTTYNEQFF. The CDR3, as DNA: TGTGCCAGCAGGCAATTCGGGACTACTACCTACAATGAGCAGTTCTTC.

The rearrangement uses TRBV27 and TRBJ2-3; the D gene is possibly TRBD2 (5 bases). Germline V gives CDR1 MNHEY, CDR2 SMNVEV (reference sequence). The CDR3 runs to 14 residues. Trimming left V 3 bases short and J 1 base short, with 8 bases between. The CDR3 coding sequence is TGTGCCAGCAGTTTGGGGAGCCGCACAGATACGCAGTATTTT. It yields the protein CASSLGSRTDTQYF.

The CDR3 protein is CASRSTGSYEKLFF. The CDR3 DNA reads as TGTGCCAGCAGATCGACAGGGAGTTATGAAAAACTGTTTTTT. V gene TRBV2 combines with J gene TRBJ1-4, with TRBD1 identical over 7 bases. This CDR3 spans 14 amino acids. Per the germline V gene, CDR1 is SNHLY and CDR2 is FYNNEI. Trimming took 6 bases from V and 6 from J; bases not matched to a gene: 7.

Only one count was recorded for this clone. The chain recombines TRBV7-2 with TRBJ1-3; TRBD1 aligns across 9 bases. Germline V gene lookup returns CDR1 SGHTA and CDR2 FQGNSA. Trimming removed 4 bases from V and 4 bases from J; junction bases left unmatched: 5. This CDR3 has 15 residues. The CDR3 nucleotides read TGTGCCAGCAGCTCACAGGGGGCCCCGGGAAACACCATATATTTT. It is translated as CASSSQGAPGNTIYF.

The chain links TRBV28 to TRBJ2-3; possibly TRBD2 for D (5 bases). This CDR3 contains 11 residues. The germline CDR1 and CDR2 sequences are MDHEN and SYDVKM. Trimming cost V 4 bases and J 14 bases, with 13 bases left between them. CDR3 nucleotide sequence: TGTGCCAGCAGTTCCCGGGAAAACCTGTATTTT. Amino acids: CASSSRENLYF.

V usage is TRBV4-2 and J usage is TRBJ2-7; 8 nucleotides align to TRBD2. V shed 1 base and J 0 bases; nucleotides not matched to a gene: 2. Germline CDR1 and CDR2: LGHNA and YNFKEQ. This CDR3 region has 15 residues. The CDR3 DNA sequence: TGTGCCAGCAGCCAAGTAGCGGGGTACTCCTACGAGCAGTACTTC. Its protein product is CASSQVAGYSYEQYF.

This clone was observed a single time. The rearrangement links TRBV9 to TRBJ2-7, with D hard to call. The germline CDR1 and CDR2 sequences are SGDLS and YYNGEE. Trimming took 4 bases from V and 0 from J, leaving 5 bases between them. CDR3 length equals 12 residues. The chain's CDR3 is CASSPNSYEQYF. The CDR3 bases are TGTGCCAGCAGCCCCAACTCCTACGAGCAGTACTTC.

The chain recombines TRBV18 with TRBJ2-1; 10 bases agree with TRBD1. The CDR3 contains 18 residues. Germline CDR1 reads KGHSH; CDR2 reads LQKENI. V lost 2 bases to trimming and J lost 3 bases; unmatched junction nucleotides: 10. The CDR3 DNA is TGTGCCAGCTCACCAATTAATCCGGGACAGGGGTACTACAATGAGCAGTTCTTC. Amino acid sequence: CASSPINPGQGYYNEQFF.